The sequence of this T cell receptor beta chain was determined in a study of cytomegalovirus exposure and HLA in healthy donors. Points on this clone: Its specificity is not known.

In the PCR, 60 Vbeta and 13 Jbeta primers were used. Measured with immunoSEQ multiplex PCR; TCRdb has only the in-frame clones, and not every one. This sample has about 130,000 clones, with around 80% found just once. Study-level findings and limits: In an earlier analysis, in fewer than 700 donors, most V segments appeared productive either ~87% or ~30% of the time. Analyzed later, association rates of TCRs varied across HLA loci, with DRB1 most and HLA-C fewest. An apparent linkage of common viral pathogens to several of the most significant clusters emerged in a later analysis. Researchers reported from a later analysis that most CMV-associated TCR beta chains appeared HLA-restricted.

V shed 5 bases and J 6 bases; nucleotides not matched to a gene: 7. The CDR3 covers 14 residues. Germline V gives CDR1 LNHDA, CDR2 SQIVND (reference sequence). This TCR derives from a man aged 18 to 35 in good health and CMV-seronegative. The chain uses TRBV19 and TRBJ2-7, with 10 bases matching TRBD2. Material: PBMCs. CDR3 DNA sequence: TGTGCCAGTAGTTCATGGTCTAGCGGGAGCGAGCAGTACTTC. It specifies CASSSWSSGSEQYF.